A selection of T cell receptor beta chains follows, all from one sample in a study of cytomegalovirus exposure and HLA in healthy donors. This table comes from immunoSEQ multiplex PCR, and its TCRdb copy is limited to in-frame clones, with some not included. The table has approximately 300,000 clones, 84% seen once. The specimen sequenced was PBMCs. Receptors originate from a woman aged 40 to 50 in good health and CMV-seropositive. Each CDR3 is given with its conserved first and last residue. Each record gives: clone size, D gene, J gene, V gene, CDR3 protein, CDR3 DNA. A D gene is named only where the DNA matches it firmly. Part of the rows lack a size; the others show once, few, many or a class for expanded clones.

few NA TRBJ1-2 TRBV25-1 CASSPQGGYTF TGTGCCAGCAGTCCCCAGGGTGGCTACACCTTC
NA NA TRBJ2-7 TRBV30 CAWSVLISSYEQYF TGTGCCTGGAGTGTACTGATAAGCTCCTACGAGCAGTACTTC
once TRBD2 TRBJ2-7 TRBV6-1 CASSELAGGSYEQYF TGTGCCAGCAGTGAACTAGCGGGAGGTTCCTACGAGCAGTACTTC
NA TRBD1 TRBJ2-1 TRBV18 CASSPDRGPNEQFF TGTGCCAGCTCACCGGACAGGGGCCCCAATGAGCAGTTCTTC
NA NA TRBJ1-1 TRBV6-5 CASSYSSLDYTEAFF TGTGCCAGCAGTTACTCGAGTCTGGACTACACTGAAGCTTTCTTT
NA NA TRBJ1-3 TRBV4-2 CASSQELLSGNTIYF TGTGCCAGCAGCCAAGAATTACTCTCTGGAAACACCATATATTTT
NA TRBD2 TRBJ2-5 TRBV11-2 CASSWNGLAGSRTQYF TGTGCCAGCAGCTGGAACGGACTAGCGGGATCTAGGACCCAGTACTTC
NA NA TRBJ1-1 TRBV7-2 CASSLIGGTEAFF TGTGCCAGCAGCTTAATCGGGGGGACTGAAGCTTTCTTT
NA TRBD1 TRBJ1-6 TRBV7-8 CASSLDLRDRTNSPLHF TGTGCCAGCAGCTTAGATTTAAGGGACAGAACCAATTCACCCCTCCACTTT
few NA TRBJ2-1 TRBV27 CASSSPGLRQFF TGTGCCAGCAGTTCTCCGGGACTCCGGCAGTTCTTC
NA NA TRBJ1-1 TRBV7-6 CASSLTVRGQFAPEAFF TGTGCCAGCAGCTTAACTGTGAGAGGACAGTTCGCCCCTGAAGCTTTCTTT
NA NA TRBJ1-1 TRBV7-9 CASSTAFRTTMAFF TGTGCCAGCAGCACTGCGTTTAGGACTACGATGGCTTTCTTT
once NA TRBJ1-5 TRBV4-3 CASSQDLMAGNSNQPQHF TGCGCCAGCAGCCAAGATCTGATGGCAGGGAATAGCAATCAGCCCCAGCATTTT
NA TRBD2 TRBJ2-7 TRBV5-6 CASLTSARYEQYF TGTGCCAGTTTGACTAGCGCCCGCTACGAGCAGTACTTC
NA TRBD2 TRBJ2-3 TRBV5-1 CASSEYSGSADTQYF TGCGCCAGCAGCGAGTATAGCGGGAGTGCAGATACGCAGTATTTT
NA TRBD2 TRBJ2-1 TRBV7-9 CASSLERDIEQFF TGTGCCAGCAGCTTGGAGCGGGATATTGAGCAGTTCTTC
NA TRBD2 TRBJ2-1 TRBV5-4 CASTGLPGEQFF TGTGCCAGCACGGGACTACCTGGTGAGCAGTTCTTC
NA TRBD1 TRBJ2-7 TRBV29-1 CSAGQAYEQYF TGCAGCGCGGGACAGGCTTACGAGCAGTACTTC
NA NA TRBJ2-2 TRBV15 CATSRGPRGGSGELFF TGTGCCACCAGCAGGGGACCCAGGGGCGGTAGCGGGGAGCTGTTTTTT
NA TRBD2 TRBJ2-3 TRBV7-2 CASSFSGRAADTQYF TGTGCCAGCAGCTTTAGCGGGAGGGCCGCGGATACGCAGTATTTT
NA TRBD1 TRBJ1-2 TRBV2 CASRVTGSGYTF TGTGCCAGCAGGGTGACAGGGTCAGGCTACACCTTC
NA TRBD1 TRBJ2-7 TRBV11-3 CASSLDWDSTYEQYF TGTGCCAGCAGCTTAGACTGGGACAGTACCTACGAGCAGTACTTC
NA TRBD2 TRBJ2-2 TRBV5-1 CASSFLAVNTGELFF TGCGCCAGCAGCTTTCTAGCGGTGAACACCGGGGAGCTGTTTTTT
few NA TRBJ2-2 TRBV5-4 CASSRTGADTGELFF TGCGCCAGCAGCCGGACGGGAGCTGACACCGGGGAGCTGTTTTTT
NA TRBD1 TRBJ1-2 TRBV6-1 CASSSMGQGYYGYTF TGTGCCAGCAGTTCCATGGGACAGGGGTACTATGGCTACACCTTC
NA TRBD1 TRBJ1-4 TRBV7-9 CASSLGDRLEKLFF TGTGCCAGCAGCTTAGGGGACAGACTTGAAAAACTGTTTTTT
NA NA TRBJ2-7 TRBV7-9 CASSPRTDYEQYF TGTGCCAGCAGCCCTCGGACAGACTACGAGCAGTACTTC
once NA TRBJ2-2 TRBV5-6 CASIGLRANTGELFF TGTGCCAGCATAGGGTTGAGGGCGAACACCGGGGAGCTGTTTTTT
NA NA TRBJ1-3 TRBV19 CASSPLTGPSGNTIYF TGTGCCAGTAGTCCTTTGACAGGTCCCTCTGGAAACACCATATATTTT
few TRBD1 TRBJ1-2 TRBV28 CASSLSSGTGARGYTF TGTGCCAGCAGTTTAAGTTCCGGGACAGGGGCGCGAGGCTACACCTTC
once NA TRBJ2-7 TRBV11-2 CASSLDQGGVTSYEQYF TGTGCCAGCAGCTTAGATCAGGGGGGAGTCACCTCCTACGAGCAGTACTTC
few NA TRBJ2-1 TRBV19 CASSWEAFPNGEQFF TGTGCCAGTAGTTGGGAGGCCTTCCCCAATGGTGAGCAGTTCTTC
NA NA TRBJ1-1 TRBV28 CASTRAGNTEAFF TGTGCCAGCACCAGAGCAGGGAACACTGAAGCTTTCTTT
NA NA TRBJ2-1 TRBV27 CASSPRQAGPRNEQFF TGTGCCAGCAGCCCCCGTCAAGCGGGCCCGCGAAATGAGCAGTTCTTC
NA TRBD2 TRBJ2-7 TRBV4-1 CASSQALAGGGTYEQYF TGCGCCAGCAGCCAAGCACTAGCGGGAGGGGGGACCTACGAGCAGTACTTC
NA NA TRBJ2-7 TRBV5-1 CASSPRGGTYEQYF TGCGCCAGCAGCCCCCGGGGCGGGACCTACGAGCAGTACTTC
NA TRBD2 TRBJ2-1 TRBV5-1 CASSLLPGTSAPQSYNEQFF TGCGCCAGCAGCTTGCTTCCCGGGACTAGCGCCCCTCAATCCTACAATGAGCAGTTCTTC
NA TRBD1 TRBJ1-5 TRBV6-1 CASRDRRGNQPQHF TGTGCCAGCAGGGACAGGCGGGGCAATCAGCCCCAGCATTTT